Listed below are T cell receptor beta chains from one sample, sequenced in a study of blood T cell repertoires in COVID-19. Assay: immunoSEQ multiplex PCR; the TCRdb copy retains only in-frame clones and omits some. Here the sample spans more than 200,000 clones, nearly 90% being singletons. The sequenced sample was peripheral blood. These receptors came from a man aged 18 to 29 with active or convalescent COVID-19. Both conserved end residues are part of each CDR3. Fields, in order: V gene, J gene, clone size, D gene, CDR3 protein, CDR3 DNA. The D gene is left open where the match is weak. Size tells how often a clone was seen (once, few, many) or the class of an expanded clone, and some rows leave it out.

v_gene: TRBV9
j_gene: TRBJ2-1
abundance: -
d_gene: TRBD2
CDR3aa: CASSVSASGTSDNEQFF
CDR3nt: TGTGCCAGCAGCGTATCGGCTAGCGGGACCTCGGACAATGAGCAGTTCTTC

v_gene: TRBV19
j_gene: TRBJ2-7
abundance: -
d_gene: TRBD1
CDR3aa: CASSVRDSEQYF
CDR3nt: TGTGCCAGTAGTGTCCGGGACAGCGAGCAGTACTTC

v_gene: TRBV24-1
j_gene: TRBJ2-2
abundance: -
d_gene: TRBD2
CDR3aa: CATSSTAGGLFF
CDR3nt: TGTGCCACCAGTAGTACGGCGGGGGGCCTGTTTTTT

v_gene: TRBV18
j_gene: TRBJ2-7
abundance: once
d_gene: TRBD2
CDR3aa: CASSPRAGGTYEQYF
CDR3nt: TGTGCCAGCTCACCACGGGCGGGGGGGACCTACGAGCAGTACTTC

v_gene: TRBV25-1
j_gene: TRBJ2-1
abundance: -
d_gene: TRBD2
CDR3aa: CASTLGSGRGNEQFF
CDR3nt: TGTGCCAGTACCCTAGGTAGCGGGAGGGGAAATGAGCAGTTCTTC

v_gene: TRBV6-4
j_gene: TRBJ1-6
abundance: -
d_gene: -
CDR3aa: CASSEAGQFRSPLHF
CDR3nt: TGTGCCAGCAGTGAGGCGGGGCAGTTTAGATCACCCCTCCACTTT

v_gene: TRBV19
j_gene: TRBJ2-5
abundance: -
d_gene: -
CDR3aa: CASSIQGSGTQYF
CDR3nt: TGTGCCAGTAGTATTCAGGGCTCGGGGACCCAGTACTTC

v_gene: TRBV9
j_gene: TRBJ2-2
abundance: -
d_gene: -
CDR3aa: CASGGTPGNTGELFF
CDR3nt: TGTGCCAGCGGTGGTACCCCGGGAAACACCGGGGAGCTGTTTTTT

v_gene: TRBV28
j_gene: TRBJ2-7
abundance: -
d_gene: TRBD2
CDR3aa: CASSTGLAGRHF
CDR3nt: TGTGCCAGCAGTACGGGACTAGCGGGACGCCACTTC

v_gene: TRBV19
j_gene: TRBJ2-5
abundance: -
d_gene: -
CDR3aa: CAREKSDQETQYF
CDR3nt: TGTGCCCGTGAAAAAAGCGACCAAGAGACCCAGTACTTC

v_gene: TRBV7-2
j_gene: TRBJ2-7
abundance: -
d_gene: TRBD2
CDR3aa: CASSLGGLAGVDEQYF
CDR3nt: TGTGCCAGCAGCTTAGGGGGACTAGCGGGAGTAGACGAGCAGTACTTC

v_gene: TRBV19
j_gene: TRBJ2-3
abundance: -
d_gene: -
CDR3aa: CASSIQVGTDTQYF
CDR3nt: TGTGCCAGTAGTATACAGGTGGGCACAGATACGCAGTATTTT

v_gene: TRBV28
j_gene: TRBJ1-1
abundance: -
d_gene: -
CDR3aa: CASSLGRGNTEAFF
CDR3nt: TGTGCCAGCAGTTTAGGCAGGGGGAACACTGAAGCTTTCTTT

v_gene: TRBV5-4
j_gene: TRBJ1-1
abundance: -
d_gene: TRBD1
CDR3aa: CASSLRGQGRTEAFF
CDR3nt: TGTGCCAGCAGCTTGCGAGGACAGGGGCGGACTGAAGCTTTCTTT

v_gene: TRBV19
j_gene: TRBJ2-1
abundance: -
d_gene: TRBD2
CDR3aa: CASRLTSGGGQFF
CDR3nt: TGTGCCAGTAGACTTACTAGCGGAGGGGGGCAGTTCTTC

v_gene: TRBV30
j_gene: TRBJ2-3
abundance: once
d_gene: TRBD2
CDR3aa: CAWGTSGNTDTQYF
CDR3nt: TGTGCCTGGGGGACTAGCGGAAACACAGATACGCAGTATTTT

v_gene: TRBV10-3
j_gene: TRBJ1-3
abundance: few
d_gene: -
CDR3aa: CATALTGNTIYF
CDR3nt: TGTGCCACCGCCCTAACTGGAAACACCATATATTTT

v_gene: TRBV18
j_gene: TRBJ1-4
abundance: -
d_gene: -
CDR3aa: CASSPPGRGTEKLFF
CDR3nt: TGTGCCAGCTCACCACCGGGGAGGGGTACGGAAAAACTGTTTTTT

v_gene: TRBV30
j_gene: TRBJ1-5
abundance: -
d_gene: -
CDR3aa: CAWSVRDFGRHQPQHF
CDR3nt: TGTGCCTGGAGTGTACGAGATTTTGGCAGGCATCAGCCCCAGCATTTT

v_gene: TRBV6-5
j_gene: TRBJ1-2
abundance: -
d_gene: -
CDR3aa: CASSYSPPQDGYTF
CDR3nt: TGTGCCAGCAGTTACTCGCCTCCCCAGGATGGCTACACCTTC

v_gene: TRBV10-3
j_gene: TRBJ2-5
abundance: -
d_gene: -
CDR3aa: CAIAGGALRETQYF
CDR3nt: TGTGCCATCGCAGGAGGGGCGCTTAGGGAGACCCAGTACTTC

v_gene: TRBV20-1
j_gene: TRBJ1-1
abundance: -
d_gene: -
CDR3aa: CSAPRRAEAFF
CDR3nt: TGCAGTGCGCCGAGACGGGCTGAAGCTTTCTTT

v_gene: TRBV13
j_gene: TRBJ2-3
abundance: -
d_gene: -
CDR3aa: CASSLGQGIHTQYF
CDR3nt: TGTGCCAGCAGCTTAGGTCAGGGAATTCATACGCAGTATTTT

v_gene: TRBV7-2
j_gene: TRBJ2-7
abundance: -
d_gene: -
CDR3aa: CASSSGQTYSYEQYF
CDR3nt: TGTGCCAGCAGCTCCGGACAGACCTACTCCTACGAGCAGTACTTC

v_gene: TRBV29-1
j_gene: TRBJ2-5
abundance: -
d_gene: -
CDR3aa: CSGVITGETQYF
CDR3nt: TGCAGCGGAGTTATTACGGGGGAGACCCAGTACTTC

v_gene: TRBV19
j_gene: TRBJ1-5
abundance: -
d_gene: -
CDR3aa: CASSSSRGGRTPQPQHF
CDR3nt: TGTGCCAGTAGTTCATCCCGGGGGGGGCGAACCCCTCAGCCCCAGCATTTT

v_gene: TRBV21-1
j_gene: TRBJ1-6
abundance: -
d_gene: -
CDR3aa: CASSILDRGPPNSPLHF
CDR3nt: TGTGCCAGCAGCATTCTCGACAGGGGACCCCCTAATTCACCCCTCCACTTT

v_gene: TRBV23-1
j_gene: TRBJ1-2
abundance: -
d_gene: -
CDR3aa: CASSPRPQGCTYGYTF
CDR3nt: TGCGCCAGCAGTCCGCGGCCGCAGGGTTGTACCTATGGCTACACCTTC

v_gene: TRBV19
j_gene: TRBJ1-1
abundance: -
d_gene: -
CDR3aa: CASSMRGSGTEAFF
CDR3nt: TGTGCCAGTAGTATGCGGGGTTCGGGGACTGAAGCTTTCTTT

v_gene: TRBV16
j_gene: TRBJ1-5
abundance: -
d_gene: TRBD1
CDR3aa: CASSQSVGGAQPQHF
CDR3nt: TGTGCCAGCAGCCAATCGGTAGGGGGCGCTCAGCCCCAGCATTTT

v_gene: TRBV6-5
j_gene: TRBJ1-2
abundance: -
d_gene: TRBD1
CDR3aa: CATRQGALTNYGYTF
CDR3nt: TGTGCCACCCGACAGGGGGCGCTCACTAACTATGGCTACACCTTC

v_gene: TRBV11-2
j_gene: TRBJ1-2
abundance: -
d_gene: TRBD1
CDR3aa: CASSLGQGLHGYTF
CDR3nt: TGTGCCAGCAGCTTAGGACAGGGGTTGCATGGCTACACCTTC

v_gene: TRBV20-1
j_gene: TRBJ1-2
abundance: -
d_gene: TRBD1
CDR3aa: CSASPAERQGADGYTF
CDR3nt: TGCAGTGCTAGTCCAGCAGAGAGACAGGGGGCTGATGGCTACACCTTC

v_gene: TRBV29-1
j_gene: TRBJ2-7
abundance: -
d_gene: -
CDR3aa: CSVGSSYEQYF
CDR3nt: TGCTCTGTGGGGAGCTCCTACGAGCAGTACTTC